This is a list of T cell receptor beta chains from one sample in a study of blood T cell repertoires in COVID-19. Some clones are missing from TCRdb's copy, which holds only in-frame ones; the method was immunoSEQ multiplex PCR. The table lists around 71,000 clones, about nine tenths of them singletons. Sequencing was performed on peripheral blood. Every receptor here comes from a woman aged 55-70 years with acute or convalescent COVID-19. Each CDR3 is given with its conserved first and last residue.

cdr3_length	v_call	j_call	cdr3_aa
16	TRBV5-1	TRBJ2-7	CASSPEGLTTAYEQYF
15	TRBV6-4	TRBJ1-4	CASSDLGSTNEKLFF
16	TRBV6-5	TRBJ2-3	CASSYYRGLSTDTQYF
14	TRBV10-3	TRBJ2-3	CAIRQGAGTDTQYF
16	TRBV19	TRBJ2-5	CASSMGIAEYQETQYF
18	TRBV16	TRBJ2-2	CASSQFQPSGIDTGELFF
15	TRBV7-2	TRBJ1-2	CASSLVGGDNYGYTF
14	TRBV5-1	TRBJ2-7	CASSSDRGRNEQYF
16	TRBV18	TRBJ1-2	CASSPPGQLANYGYTF
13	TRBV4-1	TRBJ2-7	CASGASGAHEQYF
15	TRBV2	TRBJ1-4	CASSAGTGRGEKLFF
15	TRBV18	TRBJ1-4	CASSPEQGPGEKLFF
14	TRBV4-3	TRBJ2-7	CASSQDFRAGEQYF
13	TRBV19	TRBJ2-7	CASSSTGSAEQYF
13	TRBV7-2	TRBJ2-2	CASSSNVVGELFF
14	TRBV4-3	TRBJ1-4	CASSQSTGNEKLFF
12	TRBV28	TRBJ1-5	CASRASNQPQHF
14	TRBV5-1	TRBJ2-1	CASRSQGPNNEQFF
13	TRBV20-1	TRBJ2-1	CSASRQGGNEQFF
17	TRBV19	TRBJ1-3	CASSGGRIGSSGNTIYF
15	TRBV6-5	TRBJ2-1	CASRFSAGGQNEQFF
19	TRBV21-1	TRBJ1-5	CASSKLSNTGGGCYQPQHF
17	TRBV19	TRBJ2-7	CASSLGIWRSGPLEQYF
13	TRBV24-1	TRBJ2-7	CATMGGANYEQYF
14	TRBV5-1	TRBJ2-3	CASSLATSTDTQYF
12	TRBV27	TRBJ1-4	CASRGGREKLFF
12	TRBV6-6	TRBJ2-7	CASSPGDYEQYF
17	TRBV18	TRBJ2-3	CASSPPTGHSDTDTQYF
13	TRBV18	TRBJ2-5	CASSPRQVETQYF
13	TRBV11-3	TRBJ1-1	CASSPGRATEAFF
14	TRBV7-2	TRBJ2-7	CASSSRQGAYEQYF
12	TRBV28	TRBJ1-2	CASRQLPYGYTF
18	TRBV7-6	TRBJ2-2	CASSPRYVAGGLTGELFF
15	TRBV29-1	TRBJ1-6	CSVKQGGHYNSPLHF
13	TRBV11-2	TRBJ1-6	CASGPAGVSPLHF
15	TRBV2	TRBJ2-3	CASSGSRGFTDTQYF
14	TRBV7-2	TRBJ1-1	CASSLAVQGTEAFF
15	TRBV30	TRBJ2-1	CAWSGGGGSYNEQFF
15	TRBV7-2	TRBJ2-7	CASSPVGPASYEQYF
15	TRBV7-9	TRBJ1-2	CASSLEVRGQNGYTF
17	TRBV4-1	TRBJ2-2	CASSQVVRGGLNGELFF
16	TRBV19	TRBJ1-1	CASTTGTASRATEAFF
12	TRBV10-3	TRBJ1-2	CAISDRDNGYTF
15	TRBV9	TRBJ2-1	CASSVREGPINEQFF
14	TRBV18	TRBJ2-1	CASSPDTGVNEQFF
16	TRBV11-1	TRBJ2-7	CASSLRTGGFSYEQYF
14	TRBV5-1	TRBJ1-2	CASSPQGQGAGYTF
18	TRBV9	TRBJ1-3	CASSVSIGSGFTGNTIYF
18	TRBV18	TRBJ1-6	CASSPRGGTGVEYSPLHF
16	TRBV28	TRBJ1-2	CASSPVRDRGLYGYTF
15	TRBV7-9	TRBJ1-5	CASSLEGGGNQPQHF
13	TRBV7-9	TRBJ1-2	CASSLAWTGAYTF
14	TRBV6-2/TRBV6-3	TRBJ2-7	CASSDTGTGLYFVF
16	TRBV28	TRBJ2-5	CASSLPSGSGQETQYF
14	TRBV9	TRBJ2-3	CASSPPSRTDTQYF
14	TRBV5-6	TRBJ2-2	CASSRTGVLGELFF
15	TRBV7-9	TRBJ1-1	CASSLARGRGTEAFF
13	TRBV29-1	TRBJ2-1	CSVAQRQGNEQFF
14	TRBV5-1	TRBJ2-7	CASSSTGAGNEQYF
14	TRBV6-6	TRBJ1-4	CASSAQGTNEKLFF